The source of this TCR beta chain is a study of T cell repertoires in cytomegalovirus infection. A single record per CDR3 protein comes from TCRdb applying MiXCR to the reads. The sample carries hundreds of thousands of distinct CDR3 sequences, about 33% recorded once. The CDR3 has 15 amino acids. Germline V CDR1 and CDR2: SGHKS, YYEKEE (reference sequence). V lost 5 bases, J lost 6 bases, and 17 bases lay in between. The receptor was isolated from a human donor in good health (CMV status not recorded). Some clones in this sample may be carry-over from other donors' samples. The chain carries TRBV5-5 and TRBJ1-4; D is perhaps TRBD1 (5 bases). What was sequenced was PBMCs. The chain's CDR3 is CASSPGPGLDEKLFF. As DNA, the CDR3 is TGTGCCAGCAGTCCGGGGCCAGGCCTTGATGAAAAACTGTTTTTT.